The 6 T cell receptor beta chains below were found in one sample sequenced in a study of cytomegalovirus exposure and HLA in healthy donors. The study ran its PCR with 60 Vbeta and 13 Jbeta primers. The protocol was immunoSEQ multiplex PCR, while the TCRdb copy is restricted to in-frame clones and leaves out a portion. The sample yields 210,000 or so clones, around 80% seen once. The sample consisted of PBMCs. The source is a boy between 10 and 17 years old in good health and CMV-seronegative.

For the CDR3, the DNA is TGTGCCAGCAGTGTGGGACAGGGGAACACTGAAGCTTTCTTT. Translated: CASSVGQGNTEAFF. The chain links TRBV6-6 to TRBJ1-1; 9 nucleotides line up with TRBD1. Germline values: CDR1 MNHNY, CDR2 SVGAGI (reference sequence). Losses at the gene ends were 5 bases for V and 1 base for J; bases not matched to a gene: 2. The length of the CDR3 is 14 residues.

This chain links TRBV7-3 with TRBJ2-1, with D possibly matching TRBD1 (6 bases). Germline assignment: CDR1 SGHTA and CDR2 FQGTGA. V lost 3 bases, J lost 2 bases, and 8 bases lay in between. CDR3 length equals 14 residues. This chain's CDR3 is CASSFRDTYNEQFF. The CDR3 nucleotides read TGTGCCAGCAGCTTCAGGGACACCTACAATGAGCAGTTCTTC. The whole variable domain, remainder taken from reference TRBV7-3 and TRBJ2-1, is GAGVSQTPSNKVTEKGKYVELRCDPISGHTALYWYRQSLGQGPEFLIYFQGTGAADDSGLPNDRFFAVRPEGSVSTLKIQRTERGDSAVYLCASSFRDTYNEQFFGPGTRLTVL.

The chain has TRBV11-2 and TRBJ1-4; the match to TRBD1 covers 7 bases. Per germline, CDR1 SGHAT and CDR2 FQNNGV. Unmatched junction bases numbered 10, after V lost 3 bases and J lost 6 bases. The CDR3 extends over 16 amino acids. This chain's CDR3 is CASSLEGAGHHEKLFF. In nucleotides, the CDR3 is TGTGCCAGCAGCTTGGAGGGGGCGGGTCATCATGAAAAACTGTTTTTT.

The rearrangement links TRBV19 to TRBJ1-1; possibly TRBD1 for D (6 bases). V lost 6 bases to trimming and J lost 4 bases, with 15 bases between them. There are 14 residues in the CDR3. Germline assignment: CDR1 LNHDA and CDR2 SQIVND (reference sequence). The CDR3 bases are TGTGCCAGTAGCCCCCGGGGGGCCGCCACTGAAGCTTTCTTT. This gives the protein CASSPRGAATEAFF.

The rearrangement links TRBV30 to TRBJ2-7; maybe TRBD2 (6 bases). CDR1 is GTSNPN and CDR2 is SVGIG in the germline V gene (reference sequence). V was pared by 3 bases and J by 2 bases, with 20 bases between. CDR3 length: 16 residues. CDR3 in DNA: TGTGCCTGGAGGCCGCCCGGGACTCCACGTCCCTACGAGCAGTACTTC. This translates into CAWRPPGTPRPYEQYF.

Points on this clone: One end of the junction fails to match germline, which may point to a read error. This chain joins TRBV7-9 and TRBJ1-2; D is possibly TRBD1 (6 bases). CDR1 and CDR2 from the germline V gene are SEHNR and FQNEAQ (reference sequence). This CDR3 spans 16 amino acids. The CDR3 sequence: CSSSSSWGRGASGYTF. CDR3 DNA: TGTTCCAGCAGCTCTAGCTGGGGGCGGGGGGCTTCTGGCTACACCTTC.